The text below deals with one T cell receptor (beta chain). With the 5' RACE reads reprocessed, TCRdb shows one record per CDR3 protein and no DNA. Seen in this sample are a few hundred thousand distinct CDR3 sequences; the ten most common clones hold just over 2.5%. The sample belongs to a study of monozygotic twins with inflammatory bowel disease. CDR1 and CDR2 from the germline V gene are LGHNA and YNFKEQ. The CDR3 is 16 residues long. Blood samples measuring around 2.6 ml were taken per donor. The sequence was obtained from a human donor with ulcerative colitis or Crohn's disease, or a healthy co-twin of an affected twin (not recorded which). V and J are TRBV4-2 and TRBJ2-1; with no DNA, the TCRdb D assignment of TRBD1 cannot be verified. Material for sequencing was blood. The chain's CDR3 is CASSQDQGVSYNEQFF.